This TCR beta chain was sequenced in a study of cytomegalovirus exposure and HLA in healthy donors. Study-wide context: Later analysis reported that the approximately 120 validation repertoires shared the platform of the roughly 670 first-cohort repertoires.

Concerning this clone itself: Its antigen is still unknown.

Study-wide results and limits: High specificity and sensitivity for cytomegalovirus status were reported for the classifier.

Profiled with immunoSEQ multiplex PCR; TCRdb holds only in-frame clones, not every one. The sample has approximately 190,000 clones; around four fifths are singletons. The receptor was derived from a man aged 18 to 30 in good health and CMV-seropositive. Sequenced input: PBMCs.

The CDR3 sequence is CAWTSGGPKNIQYF. CDR3 DNA: TGTGCCTGGACCAGCGGGGGGCCCAAAAACATTCAGTACTTC. The chain joins TRBV30 to TRBJ2-4; the match to TRBD2 covers 9 bases. From germline, CDR1 is GTSNPN and CDR2 SVGIG (reference sequence). With V trimmed by 4 bases and J by 2 bases, 3 bases remained unmatched. CDR3 length: 14 residues.